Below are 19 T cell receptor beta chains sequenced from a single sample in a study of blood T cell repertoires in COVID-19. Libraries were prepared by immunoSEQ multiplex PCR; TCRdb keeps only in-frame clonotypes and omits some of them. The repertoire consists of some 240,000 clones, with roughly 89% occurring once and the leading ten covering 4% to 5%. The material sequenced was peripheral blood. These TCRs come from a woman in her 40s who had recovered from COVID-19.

The CDR3, as DNA: TGTGCCAGCAGCTCGGGGACTGTCACAGATACGCAGTATTTT. It specifies CASSSGTVTDTQYF. The chain links TRBV7-3 to TRBJ2-3, with D possibly matching TRBD2 (6 bases). Germline V gene sequence: CDR1 SGHTA, CDR2 FQGTGA. V lost 4 bases and J 2 bases, leaving 10 bases between the germline ends. This CDR3 contains 14 residues.

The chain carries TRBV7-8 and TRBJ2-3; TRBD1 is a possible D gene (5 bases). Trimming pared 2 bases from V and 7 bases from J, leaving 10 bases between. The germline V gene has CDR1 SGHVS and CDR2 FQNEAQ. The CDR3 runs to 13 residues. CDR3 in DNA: TGTGCCAGCAGCTTATCAGGGATAAATACGCAGTATTTT. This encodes CASSLSGINTQYF.

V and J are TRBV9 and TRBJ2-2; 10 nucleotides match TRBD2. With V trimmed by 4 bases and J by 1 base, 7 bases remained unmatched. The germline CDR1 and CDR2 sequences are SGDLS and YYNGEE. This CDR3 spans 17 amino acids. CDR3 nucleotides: TGTGCCAGCAGCTCCCGGCTAGCGGGAGTGAACACCGGGGAGCTGTTTTTT. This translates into CASSSRLAGVNTGELFF.

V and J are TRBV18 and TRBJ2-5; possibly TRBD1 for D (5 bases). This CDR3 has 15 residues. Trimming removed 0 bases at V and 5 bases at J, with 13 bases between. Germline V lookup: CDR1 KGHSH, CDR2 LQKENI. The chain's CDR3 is CASSPPFQGVETQYF. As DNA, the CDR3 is TGTGCCAGCTCACCACCGTTTCAGGGTGTGGAGACCCAGTACTTC.

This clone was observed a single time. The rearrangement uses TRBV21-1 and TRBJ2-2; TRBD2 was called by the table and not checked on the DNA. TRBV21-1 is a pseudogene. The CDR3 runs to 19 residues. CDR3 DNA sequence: TGTGCCAGCAGCCCGAAAAAGATTAGCGGGAGGGAGGTCACCGGGGAGCTGTTTTTT. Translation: CASSPKKISGREVTGELFF.

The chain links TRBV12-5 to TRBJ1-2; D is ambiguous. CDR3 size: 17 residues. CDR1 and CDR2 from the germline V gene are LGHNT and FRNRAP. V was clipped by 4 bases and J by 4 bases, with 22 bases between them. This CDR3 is CASGSTSGLTGVYGYTF. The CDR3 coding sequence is TGTGCTAGTGGTTCAACGAGCGGCCTAACGGGAGTCTATGGCTACACCTTC.

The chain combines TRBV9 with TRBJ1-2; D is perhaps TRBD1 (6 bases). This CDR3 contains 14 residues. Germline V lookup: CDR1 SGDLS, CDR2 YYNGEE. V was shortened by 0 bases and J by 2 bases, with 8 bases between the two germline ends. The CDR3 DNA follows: TGTGCCAGCAGCGTAGGGACAGAGAACTATGGCTACACCTTC. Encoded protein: CASSVGTENYGYTF.

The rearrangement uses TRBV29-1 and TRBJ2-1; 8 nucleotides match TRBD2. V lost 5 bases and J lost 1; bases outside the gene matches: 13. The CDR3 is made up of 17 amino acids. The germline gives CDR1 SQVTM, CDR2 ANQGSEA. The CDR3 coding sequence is TGCAGCGTTTCGGGGGGGTTTAGCGGGAATTCCTACAATGAGCAGTTCTTC. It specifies CSVSGGFSGNSYNEQFF.

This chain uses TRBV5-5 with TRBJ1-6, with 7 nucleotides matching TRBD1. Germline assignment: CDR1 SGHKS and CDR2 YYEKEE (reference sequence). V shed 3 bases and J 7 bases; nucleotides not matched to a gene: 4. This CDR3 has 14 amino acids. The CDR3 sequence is CASSSGTENSPLHF. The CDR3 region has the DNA TGTGCCAGCAGCTCAGGGACAGAGAATTCACCCCTCCACTTT.

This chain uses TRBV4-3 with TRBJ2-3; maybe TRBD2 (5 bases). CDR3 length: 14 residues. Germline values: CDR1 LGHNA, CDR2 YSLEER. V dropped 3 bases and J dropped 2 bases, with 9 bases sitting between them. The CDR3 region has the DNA TGCGCCAGCAGCCAGAGAGCGGTCACAGATACGCAGTATTTT. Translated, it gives CASSQRAVTDTQYF.

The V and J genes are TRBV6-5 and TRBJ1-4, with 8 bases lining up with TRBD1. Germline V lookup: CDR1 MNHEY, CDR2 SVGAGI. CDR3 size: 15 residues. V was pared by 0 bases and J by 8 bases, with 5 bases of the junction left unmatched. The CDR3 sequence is CASSYSINRGEKLFF. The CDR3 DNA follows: TGTGCCAGCAGTTACTCGATTAACAGGGGGGAAAAACTGTTTTTT.

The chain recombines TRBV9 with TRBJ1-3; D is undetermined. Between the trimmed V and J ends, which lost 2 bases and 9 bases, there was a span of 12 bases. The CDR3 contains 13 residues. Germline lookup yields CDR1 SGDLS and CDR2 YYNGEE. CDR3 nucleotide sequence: TGTGCCAGCAGCGTGGGAGGATCCGGCACCATATATTTT. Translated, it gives CASSVGGSGTIYF.

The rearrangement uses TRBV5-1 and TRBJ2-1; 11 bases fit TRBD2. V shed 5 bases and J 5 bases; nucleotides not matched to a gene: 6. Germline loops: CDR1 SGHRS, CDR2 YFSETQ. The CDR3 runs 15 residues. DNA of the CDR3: TGCGCCAGCAGTCCGACTAGCGGGACGAACAATGAGCAGTTCTTC. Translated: CASSPTSGTNNEQFF.

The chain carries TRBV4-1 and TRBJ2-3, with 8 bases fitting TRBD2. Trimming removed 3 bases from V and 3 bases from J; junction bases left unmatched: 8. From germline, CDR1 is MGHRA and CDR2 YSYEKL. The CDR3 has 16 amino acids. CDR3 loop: CASSHGSSGRTDTQYF. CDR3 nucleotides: TGCGCCAGCAGCCATGGTTCCAGCGGGAGAACAGATACGCAGTATTTT.

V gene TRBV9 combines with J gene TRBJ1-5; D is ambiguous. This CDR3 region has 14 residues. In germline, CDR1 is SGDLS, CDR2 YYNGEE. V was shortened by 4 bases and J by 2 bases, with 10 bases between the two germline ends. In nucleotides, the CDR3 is TGTGCCAGCAGCACAAGGAGTGGCAATCAGCCCCAGCATTTT. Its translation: CASSTRSGNQPQHF.

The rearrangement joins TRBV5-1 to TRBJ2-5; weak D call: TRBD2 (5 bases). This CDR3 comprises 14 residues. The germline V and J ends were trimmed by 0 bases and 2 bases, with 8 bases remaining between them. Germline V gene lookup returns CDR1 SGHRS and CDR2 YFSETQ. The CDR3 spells CASSLGPGQETQYF. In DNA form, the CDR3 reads TGCGCCAGCAGCTTGGGGCCGGGGCAAGAGACCCAGTACTTC.

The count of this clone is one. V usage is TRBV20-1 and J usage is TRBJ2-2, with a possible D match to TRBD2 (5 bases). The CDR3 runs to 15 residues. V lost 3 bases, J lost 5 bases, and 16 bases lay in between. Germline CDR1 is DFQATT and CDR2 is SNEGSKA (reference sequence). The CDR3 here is CSASSLPSGTGELFF. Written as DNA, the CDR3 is TGCAGTGCTAGTTCCCTCCCCTCGGGAACCGGGGAGCTGTTTTTT.

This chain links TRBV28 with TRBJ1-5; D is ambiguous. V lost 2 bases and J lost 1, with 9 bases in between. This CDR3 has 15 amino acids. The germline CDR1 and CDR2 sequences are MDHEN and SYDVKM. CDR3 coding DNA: TGTGCCAGCAGTTTAATCGGAGGGAGCAATCAGCCCCAGCATTTT. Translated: CASSLIGGSNQPQHF.

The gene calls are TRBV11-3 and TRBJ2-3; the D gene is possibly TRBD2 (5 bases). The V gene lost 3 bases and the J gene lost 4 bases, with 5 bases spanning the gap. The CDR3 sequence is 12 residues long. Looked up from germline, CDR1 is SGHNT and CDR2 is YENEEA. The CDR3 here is CASSFGADTQYF. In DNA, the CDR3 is TGTGCCAGCAGCTTCGGGGCAGATACGCAGTATTTT.